Given below is one T cell receptor (beta chain) in context. Its cognate antigen is unknown. Since no conserved phenylalanine or tryptophan closes the CDR3, a read error is the likely cause. Arm-PCR of CDR3 regions and iRepertoire HTBI primers were the basis on which TCR beta libraries were built. TCRdb processed the multiplex PCR reads anew with MiXCR; each CDR3 protein has one entry. This sample yields about 400,000 distinct CDR3 sequences, of which around 15% are seen a single time; 20% belongs to the top ten. Time point here: newly diagnosed GD, antithyroid drugs for less than 3 months. There was RNA extracted from PBMCs, and the TCR library was made from it. The CDR3 runs 14 residues. Germline V gives CDR1 WSHSY, CDR2 SAAADI. V lost 5 bases and J lost 3, with 14 bases in between. These data belong to a study of regulatory T cells in long-lasting Graves disease. Study-level findings and limits: Gene preferences differed: TRBV28, TRBJ1-2, TRBJ2-5 in persistent cases.

This sample also belongs to another study, concerning T cells in Graves' hyperthyroidism and ophthalmopathy. That source reports: Stable Graves' hyperthyroidism meant no ophthalmopathy progression within 18 months. Within blood appeared most thyroid clonotypes that had expanded above 0.001.

This sequence joins TRBV10-2 and TRBJ2-7; TRBD1 is a possible D gene (5 bases). Here the sequenced sample was peripheral blood mononuclear cells (PBMCs), taken at new diagnosis, from a patient treated with antithyroid drugs. This TCR was sampled from a woman aged 18-30 years with Graves disease. The CDR3 is CASSRLRQYYEQYL. The CDR3 DNA reads TGCGCCAGCAGTAGATTGCGACAGTACTACGAGCAGTACCTC.